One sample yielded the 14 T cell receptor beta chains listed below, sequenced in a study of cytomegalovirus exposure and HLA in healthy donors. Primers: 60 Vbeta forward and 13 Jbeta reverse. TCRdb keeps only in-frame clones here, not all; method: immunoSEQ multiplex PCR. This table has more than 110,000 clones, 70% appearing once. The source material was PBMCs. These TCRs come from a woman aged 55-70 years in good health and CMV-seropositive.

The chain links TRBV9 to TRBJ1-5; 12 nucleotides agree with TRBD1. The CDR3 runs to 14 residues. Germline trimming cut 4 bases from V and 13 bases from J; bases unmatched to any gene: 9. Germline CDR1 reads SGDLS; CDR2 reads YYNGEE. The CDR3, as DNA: TGTGCCAGCAGCTTGGGACAGGGGGCTGTTGGGCAGCATTTT. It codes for CASSLGQGAVGQHF.

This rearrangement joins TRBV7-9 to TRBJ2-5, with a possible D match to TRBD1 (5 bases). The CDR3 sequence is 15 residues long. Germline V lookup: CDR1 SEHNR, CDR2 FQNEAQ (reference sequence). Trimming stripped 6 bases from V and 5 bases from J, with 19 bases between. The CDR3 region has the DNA TGTGCCAGCAGAGGACCCAGGGCTTTTGGGGAGACCCAGTACTTC. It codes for CASRGPRAFGETQYF.

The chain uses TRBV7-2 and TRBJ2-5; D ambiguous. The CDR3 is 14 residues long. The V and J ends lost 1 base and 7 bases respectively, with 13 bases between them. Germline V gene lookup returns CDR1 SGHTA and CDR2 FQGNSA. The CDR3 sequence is CASSLGGRSGTQYF. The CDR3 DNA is TGTGCCAGCAGCTTAGGAGGCCGAAGTGGGACCCAGTACTTC.

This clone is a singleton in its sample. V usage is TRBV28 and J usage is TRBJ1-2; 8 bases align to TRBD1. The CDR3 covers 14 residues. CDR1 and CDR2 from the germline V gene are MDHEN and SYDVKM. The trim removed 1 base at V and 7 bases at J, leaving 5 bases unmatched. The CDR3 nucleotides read TGTGCCAGCAGTTTATCGAGACAGGGGACTGGCTACACCTTC. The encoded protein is CASSLSRQGTGYTF.

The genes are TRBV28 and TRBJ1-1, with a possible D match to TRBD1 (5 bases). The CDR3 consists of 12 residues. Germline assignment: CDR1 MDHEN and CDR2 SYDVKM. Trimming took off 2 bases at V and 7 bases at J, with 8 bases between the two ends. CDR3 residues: CASSLIQGEAFF. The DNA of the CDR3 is TGTGCCAGCAGTTTAATCCAGGGTGAAGCTTTCTTT. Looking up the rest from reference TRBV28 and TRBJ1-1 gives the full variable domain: DVKVTQSSRYLVKRTGEKVFLECVQDMDHENMFWYRQDPGLGLRLIYFSYDVKMKEKGDIPEGYSVSREKKERFSLILESASTNQTSMYLCASSLIQGEAFFGQGTRLTVV.

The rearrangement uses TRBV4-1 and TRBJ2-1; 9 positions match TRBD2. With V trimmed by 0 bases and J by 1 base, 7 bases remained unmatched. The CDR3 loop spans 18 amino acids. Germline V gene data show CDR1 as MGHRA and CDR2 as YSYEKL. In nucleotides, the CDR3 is TGCGCCAGCAGCCAAGATTGGCCTAGCGGGACATCCTACAATGAGCAGTTCTTC. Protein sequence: CASSQDWPSGTSYNEQFF.

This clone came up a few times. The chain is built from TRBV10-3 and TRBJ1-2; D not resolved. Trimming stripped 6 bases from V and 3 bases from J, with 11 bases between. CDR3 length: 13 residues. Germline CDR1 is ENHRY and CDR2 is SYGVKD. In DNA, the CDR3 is TGTGCCATCAGCGCCTCCCAGGACTATGGCTACACCTTC. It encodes CAISASQDYGYTF.

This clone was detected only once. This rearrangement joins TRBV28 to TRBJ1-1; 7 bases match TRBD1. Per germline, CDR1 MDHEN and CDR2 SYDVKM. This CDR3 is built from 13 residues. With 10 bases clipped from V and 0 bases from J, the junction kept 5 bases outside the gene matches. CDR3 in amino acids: CAIRDRMNTEAFF. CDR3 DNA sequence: TGTGCCATCCGGGACAGAATGAACACTGAAGCTTTCTTT.

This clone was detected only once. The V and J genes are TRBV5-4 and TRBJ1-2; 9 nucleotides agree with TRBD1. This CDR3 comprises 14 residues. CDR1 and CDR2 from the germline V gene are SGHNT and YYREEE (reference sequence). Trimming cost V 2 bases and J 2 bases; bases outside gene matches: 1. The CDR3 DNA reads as TGTGCCAGCAGCTTAGGACAGGGGAACTATGGCTACACCTTC. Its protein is CASSLGQGNYGYTF. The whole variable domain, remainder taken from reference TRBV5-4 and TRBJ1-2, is ETGVTQSPTHLIKTRGQQVTLRCSSQSGHNTVSWYQQALGQGPQFIFQYYREEENGRGNFPPRFSGLQFPNYSSELNVNALELDDSALYLCASSLGQGNYGYTFGSGTRLTVV.

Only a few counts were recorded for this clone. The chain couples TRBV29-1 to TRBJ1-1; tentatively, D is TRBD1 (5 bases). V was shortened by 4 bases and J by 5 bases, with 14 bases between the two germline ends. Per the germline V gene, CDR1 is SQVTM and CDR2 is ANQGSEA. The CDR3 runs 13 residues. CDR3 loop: CSVVKGLRTEAFF. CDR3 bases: TGCAGCGTTGTCAAGGGGTTGAGGACTGAAGCTTTCTTT.

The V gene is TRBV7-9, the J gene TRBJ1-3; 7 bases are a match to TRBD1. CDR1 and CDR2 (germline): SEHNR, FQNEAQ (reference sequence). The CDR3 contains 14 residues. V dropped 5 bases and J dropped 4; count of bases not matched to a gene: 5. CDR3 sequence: CASSTDREGNTIYF. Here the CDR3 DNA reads TGTGCCAGCAGCACCGACAGGGAGGGAAACACCATATATTTT.

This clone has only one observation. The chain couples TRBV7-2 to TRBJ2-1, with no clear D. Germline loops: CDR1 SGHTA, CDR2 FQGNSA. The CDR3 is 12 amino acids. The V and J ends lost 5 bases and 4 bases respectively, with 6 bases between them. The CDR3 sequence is CASSPGYNEQFF. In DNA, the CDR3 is TGTGCCAGCAGCCCAGGATACAATGAGCAGTTCTTC.

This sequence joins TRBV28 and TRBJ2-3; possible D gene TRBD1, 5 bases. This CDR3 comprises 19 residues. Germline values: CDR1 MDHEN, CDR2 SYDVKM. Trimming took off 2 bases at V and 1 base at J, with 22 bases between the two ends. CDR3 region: CASSLPGQGVPLRTDTQYF. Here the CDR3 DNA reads TGTGCCAGCAGTTTACCCGGACAAGGGGTCCCGTTACGCACAGATACGCAGTATTTT.

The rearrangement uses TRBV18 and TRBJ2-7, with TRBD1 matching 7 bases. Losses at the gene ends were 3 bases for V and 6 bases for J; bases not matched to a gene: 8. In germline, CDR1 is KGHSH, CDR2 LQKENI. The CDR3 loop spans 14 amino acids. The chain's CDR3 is CASSPPGGRFEQYF. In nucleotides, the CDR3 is TGTGCCAGCTCACCTCCAGGGGGAAGGTTCGAGCAGTACTTC. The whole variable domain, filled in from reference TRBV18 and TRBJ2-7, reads NAGVMQNPRHLVRRRGQEARLRCSPMKGHSHVYWYRQLPEEGLKFMVYLQKENIIDESGMPKERFSAEFPKEGPSILRIQQVVRGDSAAYFCASSPPGGRFEQYFGPGTRLTVT.